A selection of T cell receptor beta chains follows, all from one sample in a study of cytomegalovirus exposure and HLA in healthy donors. The protocol was immunoSEQ multiplex PCR, while the TCRdb copy is restricted to in-frame clones and leaves out a portion. The profile shows 95,000 to 110,000 clones, less than 85% of them singletons. The sequencing sample was made of PBMCs. Receptor source: a man aged 18 to 35 in good health and CMV-seronegative. Both conserved end residues are part of each CDR3. D genes are given only for firm matches. The size field is filled for only some rows; it gives once, few, many or a size class.

size,V,J,D,CDR3,DNA
NA,TRBV11-2,TRBJ1-6,NA,CASSLSGSPLHF,TGTGCCAGCAGCCTTAGCGGTTCACCCCTCCACTTT
NA,TRBV10-3,TRBJ2-6,NA,CAISESRQGASGANVLTF,TGTGCCATCAGTGAGTCGAGGCAGGGCGCCTCTGGGGCCAACGTCCTGACTTTC
once,TRBV7-2,TRBJ2-5,NA,CASSLVSRGAQETQYF,TGTGCCAGCAGCTTAGTGTCCCGGGGAGCCCAAGAGACCCAGTACTTC
once,TRBV5-6,TRBJ2-7,TRBD1,CASSYGTGRDEQYF,TGTGCCAGCAGTTACGGGACAGGGAGGGACGAGCAGTACTTC
NA,TRBV11-2,TRBJ1-1,NA,CASTLTNLGMNTEAFF,TGTGCCAGCACCTTAACCAACCTAGGCATGAACACTGAAGCTTTCTTT
NA,TRBV25-1,TRBJ1-1,NA,CASSDLRTNTEAFF,TGTGCCAGCAGTGATTTAAGGACAAACACTGAAGCTTTCTTT
few,TRBV5-1,TRBJ1-2,TRBD1,CASSLDRQGAFYGYTF,TGCGCCAGCAGCTTGGACAGACAGGGGGCGTTCTATGGCTACACCTTC
NA,TRBV27,TRBJ2-7,NA,CASRSFGQGGDEQYF,TGTGCCAGCAGGTCCTTTGGGCAGGGTGGAGACGAGCAGTACTTC
NA,TRBV29-1,TRBJ2-3,TRBD2,CSVEDPASGGITDTQYF,TGCAGCGTTGAAGATCCGGCTAGCGGGGGGATCACAGATACGCAGTATTTT
once,TRBV7-9,TRBJ1-2,NA,CASSLQGRNYGYTF,TGTGCCAGCAGCCTGCAGGGTAGGAACTATGGCTACACCTTC
once,TRBV15,TRBJ2-1,TRBD1,CATSRVGDRRSYNEQFF,TGTGCCACCAGCAGAGTCGGGGACAGGAGATCGTACAATGAGCAGTTCTTC
few,TRBV5-1,TRBJ1-6,NA,CASSPSGRSYNSPLHF,TGCGCCAGCAGCCCATCCGGGAGGTCCTATAATTCACCCCTCCACTTT
NA,TRBV19,TRBJ2-1,TRBD2,CASSTYLTGGEEFF,TGTGCCAGTAGCACTTATCTCACGGGGGGAGAGGAGTTCTTC
NA,TRBV7-2,TRBJ2-2,TRBD2,CASSLRAGGIGELFF,TGTGCCAGCAGCCTCCGAGCGGGGGGGATCGGGGAGCTGTTTTTT
NA,TRBV19,TRBJ1-1,TRBD1,CASSGTGVNEAFF,TGTGCCAGTAGTGGGACAGGGGTAAATGAAGCTTTCTTT
NA,TRBV27,TRBJ1-5,NA,CASSGALGGNNQPQHF,TGTGCCAGCAGTGGGGCCTTGGGGGGGAATAATCAGCCCCAGCATTTT
NA,TRBV7-9,TRBJ2-5,TRBD1,CASSSKGQYGETQYF,TGTGCCAGCAGCTCAAAGGGACAGTACGGAGAGACCCAGTACTTC
NA,TRBV6-5,TRBJ2-3,NA,CASSYSKFMRTDTQYF,TGTGCCAGCAGTTACTCGAAGTTTATGAGAACAGATACGCAGTATTTT
NA,TRBV27,TRBJ2-2,TRBD1,CASSIRQGLRGELFF,TGTGCCAGCAGTATCCGACAGGGTTTACGCGGGGAGCTGTTTTTT
NA,TRBV4-3,TRBJ2-2,NA,CASSQGRGINTGELFF,TGCGCCAGCAGCCAAGGGCGAGGGATTAACACCGGGGAGCTGTTTTTT
NA,TRBV7-3,TRBJ2-1,NA,CASSLSGIGNEQFF,TGTGCCAGCAGCTTATCGGGGATCGGGAATGAGCAGTTCTTC
NA,TRBV19,TRBJ1-5,TRBD1,CASSARTGKEQPQHF,TGTGCCAGTAGTGCAAGGACAGGGAAGGAGCAGCCCCAGCATTTT
NA,TRBV9,TRBJ2-3,NA,CASSDGAGQRGDTQYF,TGTGCCAGCAGCGACGGTGCGGGCCAACGAGGAGATACGCAGTATTTT
NA,TRBV27,TRBJ1-6,NA,CASSLRGAVGSPLHF,TGTGCCAGCAGTTTGCGGGGGGCGGTTGGTTCACCCCTCCACTTT
few,TRBV4-3,TRBJ2-7,NA,CASSQFETASYEQYF,TGCGCCAGCAGCCAATTTGAGACAGCCTCCTACGAGCAGTACTTC
once,TRBV27,TRBJ1-2,NA,CASSLSSSEGYTF,TGTGCCAGCAGTTTATCTTCGTCGGAGGGCTACACCTTC
NA,TRBV6-1,TRBJ2-3,NA,CASSEAHGGADTQYF,TGTGCCAGCAGTGAGGCCCATGGCGGGGCAGATACGCAGTATTTT
NA,TRBV28,TRBJ2-1,TRBD2,CASSLLGLASGGGNEQFF,TGTGCCAGCAGTTTATTGGGATTGGCTAGCGGGGGGGGTAATGAGCAGTTCTTC
NA,TRBV18,TRBJ2-7,NA,CASSPSVGLPGQYF,TGTGCCAGCTCACCTTCCGTAGGACTCCCTGGGCAGTACTTC
NA,TRBV13,TRBJ2-7,TRBD2,CASSLDLAGNEQYF,TGTGCCAGCAGCTTAGATCTAGCGGGGAATGAGCAGTACTTC
once,TRBV29-1,TRBJ2-7,TRBD1,CSARQGHYEQYF,TGCAGCGCCAGACAGGGCCACTACGAGCAGTACTTC